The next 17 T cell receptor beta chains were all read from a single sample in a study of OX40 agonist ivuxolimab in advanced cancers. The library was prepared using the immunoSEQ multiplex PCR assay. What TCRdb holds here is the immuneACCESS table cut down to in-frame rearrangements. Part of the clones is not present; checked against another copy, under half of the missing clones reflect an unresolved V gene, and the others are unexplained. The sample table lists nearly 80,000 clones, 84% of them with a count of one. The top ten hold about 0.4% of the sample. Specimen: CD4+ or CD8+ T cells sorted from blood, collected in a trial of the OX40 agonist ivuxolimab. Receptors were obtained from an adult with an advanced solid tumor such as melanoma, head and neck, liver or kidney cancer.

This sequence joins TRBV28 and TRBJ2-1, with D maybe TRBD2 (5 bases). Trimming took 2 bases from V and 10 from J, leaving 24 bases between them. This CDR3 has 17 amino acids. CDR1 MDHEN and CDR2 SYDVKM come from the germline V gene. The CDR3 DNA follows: TGTGCCAGCAGTTTACCCTCGGTGGAGGCCCTTAACCCCGAGCAGTTCTTC. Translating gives CASSLPSVEALNPEQFF.

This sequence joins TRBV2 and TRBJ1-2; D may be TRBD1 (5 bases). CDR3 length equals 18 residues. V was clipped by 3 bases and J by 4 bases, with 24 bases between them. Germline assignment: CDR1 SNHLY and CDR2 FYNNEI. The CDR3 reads CASSERGNLITGRYGYTF. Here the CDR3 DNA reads TGTGCCAGCAGTGAGAGGGGTAATTTGATCACGGGACGCTATGGCTACACCTTC.

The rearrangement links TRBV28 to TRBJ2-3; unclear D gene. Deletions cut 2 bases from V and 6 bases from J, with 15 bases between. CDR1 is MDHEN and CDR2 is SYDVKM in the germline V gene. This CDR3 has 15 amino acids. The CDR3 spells CASSLINTGRDTQYF. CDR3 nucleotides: TGTGCCAGCAGTTTAATTAATACTGGGCGGGATACGCAGTATTTT.

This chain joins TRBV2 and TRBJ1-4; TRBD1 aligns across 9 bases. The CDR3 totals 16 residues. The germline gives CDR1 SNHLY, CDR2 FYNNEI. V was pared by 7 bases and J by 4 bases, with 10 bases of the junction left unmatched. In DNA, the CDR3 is TGTGCCAGCAAAGGGACAGGGATAATTAATAATGAAAAACTGTTTTTT. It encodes CASKGTGIINNEKLFF.

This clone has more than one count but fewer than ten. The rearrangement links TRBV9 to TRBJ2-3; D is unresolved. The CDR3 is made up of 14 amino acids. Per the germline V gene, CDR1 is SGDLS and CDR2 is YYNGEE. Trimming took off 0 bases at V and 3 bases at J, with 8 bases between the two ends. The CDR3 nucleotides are TGTGCCAGCAGCGTAGAATCGTCTACAGATACGCAGTATTTT. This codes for CASSVESSTDTQYF.

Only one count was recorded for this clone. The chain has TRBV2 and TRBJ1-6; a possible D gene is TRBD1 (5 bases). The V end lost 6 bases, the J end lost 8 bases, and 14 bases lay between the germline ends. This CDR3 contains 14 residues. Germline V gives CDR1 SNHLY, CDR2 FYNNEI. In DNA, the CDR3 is TGTGCCAGCAGGGGGACCGTTAGGGATTCACCCCTCCACTTT. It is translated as CASRGTVRDSPLHF.

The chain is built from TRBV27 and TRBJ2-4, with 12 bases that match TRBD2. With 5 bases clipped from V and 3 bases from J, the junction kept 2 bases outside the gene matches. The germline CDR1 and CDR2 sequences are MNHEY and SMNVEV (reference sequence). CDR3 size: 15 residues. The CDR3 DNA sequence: TGTGCCAGCAGTCCTAGCGGGAGGGACAAAAACATTCAGTACTTC. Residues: CASSPSGRDKNIQYF.

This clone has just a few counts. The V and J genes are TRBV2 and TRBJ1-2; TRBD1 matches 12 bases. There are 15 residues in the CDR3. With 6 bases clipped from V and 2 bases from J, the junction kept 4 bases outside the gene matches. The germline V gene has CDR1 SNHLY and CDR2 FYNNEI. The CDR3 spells CASSPGTGGNYGYTF. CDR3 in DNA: TGTGCCAGCAGCCCCGGGACAGGGGGCAACTATGGCTACACCTTC.

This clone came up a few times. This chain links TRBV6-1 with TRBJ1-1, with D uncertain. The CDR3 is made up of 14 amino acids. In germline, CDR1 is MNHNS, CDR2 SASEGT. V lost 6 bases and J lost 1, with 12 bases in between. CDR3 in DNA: TGTGCCAGCAGCGTCGCGGTTGCGAACACTGAAGCTTTCTTT. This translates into CASSVAVANTEAFF.

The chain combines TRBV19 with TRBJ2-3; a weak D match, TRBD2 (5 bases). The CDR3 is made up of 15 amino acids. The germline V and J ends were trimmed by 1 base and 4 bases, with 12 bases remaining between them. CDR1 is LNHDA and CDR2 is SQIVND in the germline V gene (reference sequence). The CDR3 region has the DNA TGTGCCAGTAGTATAGGGCTAGCCGGCGCAGATACGCAGTATTTT. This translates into CASSIGLAGADTQYF.

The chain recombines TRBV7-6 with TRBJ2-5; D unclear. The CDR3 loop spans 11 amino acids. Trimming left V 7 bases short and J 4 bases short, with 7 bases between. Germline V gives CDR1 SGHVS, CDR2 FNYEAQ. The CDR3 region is CASKGGETQYF. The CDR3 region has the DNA TGTGCCAGCAAGGGTGGAGAGACCCAGTACTTC.

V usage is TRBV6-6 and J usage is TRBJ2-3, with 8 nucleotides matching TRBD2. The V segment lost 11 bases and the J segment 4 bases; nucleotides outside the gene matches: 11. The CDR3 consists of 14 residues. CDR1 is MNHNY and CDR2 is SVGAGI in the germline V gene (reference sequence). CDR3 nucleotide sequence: TGTGCCGTCGGACGGGGGGGAGTAGCAGATACGCAGTATTTT. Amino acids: CAVGRGGVADTQYF.

This CDR3 reads CASSQGRALDSREQYF. The CDR3 DNA is TGCGCCAGCAGCCAAGGGAGGGCCCTAGACTCCCGCGAGCAGTACTTC. This chain links TRBV4-1 with TRBJ2-5; a weak D match, TRBD2 (6 bases). The assigned J gene may be wrong: the sequence end matches TRBJ2-7 better. CDR1 MGHRA and CDR2 YSYEKL come from the germline V gene. There are 16 residues in the CDR3.

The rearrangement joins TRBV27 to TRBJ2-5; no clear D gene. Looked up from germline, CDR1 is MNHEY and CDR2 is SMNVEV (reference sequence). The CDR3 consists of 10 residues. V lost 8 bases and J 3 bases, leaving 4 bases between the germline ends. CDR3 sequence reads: CASGKETQYF. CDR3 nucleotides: TGTGCCAGCGGGAAAGAGACCCAGTACTTC.

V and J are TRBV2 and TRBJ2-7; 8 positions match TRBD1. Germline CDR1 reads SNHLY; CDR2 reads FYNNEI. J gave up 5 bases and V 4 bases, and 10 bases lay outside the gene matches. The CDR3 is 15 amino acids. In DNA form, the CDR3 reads TGTGCCAGCAGTGCAGTAGGACAGGGAGTCCACGAGCAGTACTTC. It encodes CASSAVGQGVHEQYF.

This CDR3 is CATSPGQGFHEQFF. The CDR3 DNA sequence: TGTGCCACCAGCCCGGGACAGGGGTTTCATGAGCAGTTCTTC. This chain links TRBV15 with TRBJ2-1; 10 nucleotides agree with TRBD1. With 5 bases clipped from V and 8 bases from J, the junction kept 6 bases outside the gene matches. The CDR3 loop spans 14 amino acids. CDR1 and CDR2 (germline): LNHNV, YYDKDF (reference sequence).

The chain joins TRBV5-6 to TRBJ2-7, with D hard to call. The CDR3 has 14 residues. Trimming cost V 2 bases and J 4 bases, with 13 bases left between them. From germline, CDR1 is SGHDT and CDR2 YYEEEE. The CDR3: CASSLNWPSYEQYV. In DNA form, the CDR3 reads TGTGCCAGCAGCTTAAACTGGCCCTCGTACGAGCAGTACGTC.